The T cell receptor (beta chain) under discussion was sequenced for a study of Graves' ophthalmopathy and Graves' hyperthyroidism. The CDR3 length is 14 residues. V dropped 9 bases and J dropped 3 bases, with 17 bases sitting between them. Germline loops: CDR1 MGHDK, CDR2 SYGVNS. RNA transcripts provided the template for amplifying TCR beta CDR3 regions. First-round RT-PCR with HTBI primers preceded a second-round multiplex PCR. From the multiplex PCR reads, TCRdb called clonotypes with MiXCR, one entry per CDR3 protein. Among over a million distinct CDR3 sequences listed, about two fifths were seen once. Clinical symptoms, serum thyroxine, TRAb, thyroid ultrasound and orbital computed tomography were relied on for diagnosis.

The genes are TRBV25-1 and TRBJ2-5; perhaps TRBD1 as D (6 bases). The sequence derives from an adult man with Graves' hyperthyroidism. The sample was peripheral blood or thyroid tissue (not recorded which). CDR3: CASSNSGGKETQYF. The CDR3 coding sequence is TGTGCCAGTAGTAATAGTGGGGGCAAAGAGACCCAGTACTTC.